This TCR beta chain was documented in a study of OX40 agonist ivuxolimab in advanced cancers. On the study more broadly: Having had anti-PD-1, anti-PD-L1 or anti-CTLA-4 therapy before was allowed, and under 50% had some.

TCRdb keeps only in-frame clones here, not all; method: immunoSEQ multiplex PCR. Among about 100,000 clones listed, more than 95% were seen once. The CDR3 is 14 residues long. Looked up from germline, CDR1 is MDHEN and CDR2 is SYDVKM. V lost 7 bases, J lost 7 bases, and 19 bases lay in between. The input for sequencing was CD4+ or CD8+ T cells sorted from blood, taken in a trial of the OX40 agonist ivuxolimab. This chain joins TRBV28 and TRBJ1-1; no clear D gene. This clonotype was sampled from an adult with an advanced solid tumor such as melanoma, head and neck, liver or kidney cancer. CDR3 sequence: CASTLWGEWDEAFF. The CDR3 DNA reads TGTGCCAGCACCCTGTGGGGAGAATGGGATGAAGCTTTCTTT.